Sequencing of this T cell receptor (beta chain) was carried out in a study of CDR3 diversity in severe acne. Per germline, CDR1 SNHLY and CDR2 FYNNEI. The CDR3 is 14 residues long. With 7 bases removed from V and 1 base from J, the gap between germline ends came to 10 bases. TCRdb processed the PCR reads anew with MiXCR; each CDR3 protein has one entry. This table has more than 80,000 distinct CDR3 sequences, around 47% appearing once. The sequenced sample was blood. The V gene is TRBV2, the J gene TRBJ2-2, with a tentative D call TRBD1 (5 bases). This TCR was sampled from a male donor with severe acne vulgaris. CDR3: CASTIGVNTGELFF. In DNA form, the CDR3 reads TGTGCCAGCACTATAGGGGTGAACACCGGGGAGCTGTTTTTT.